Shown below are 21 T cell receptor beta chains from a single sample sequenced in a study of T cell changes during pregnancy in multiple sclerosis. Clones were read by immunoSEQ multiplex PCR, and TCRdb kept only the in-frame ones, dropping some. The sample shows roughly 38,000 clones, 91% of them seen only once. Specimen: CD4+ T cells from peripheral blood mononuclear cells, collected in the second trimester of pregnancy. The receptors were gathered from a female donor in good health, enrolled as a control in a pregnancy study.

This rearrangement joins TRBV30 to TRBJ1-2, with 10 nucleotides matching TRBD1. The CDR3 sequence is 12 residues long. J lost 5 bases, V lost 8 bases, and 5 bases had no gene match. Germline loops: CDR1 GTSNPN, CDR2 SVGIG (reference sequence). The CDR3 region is CARQDRGYGYTF. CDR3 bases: TGTGCCCGCCAGGACAGGGGGTATGGCTACACCTTC.

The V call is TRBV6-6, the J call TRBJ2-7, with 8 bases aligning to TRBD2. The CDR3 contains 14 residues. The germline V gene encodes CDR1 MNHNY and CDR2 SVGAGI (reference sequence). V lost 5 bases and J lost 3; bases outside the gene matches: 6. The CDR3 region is CASSPPTSDYEQYF. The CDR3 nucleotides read TGTGCCAGCAGTCCTCCGACTAGCGACTACGAGCAGTACTTC.

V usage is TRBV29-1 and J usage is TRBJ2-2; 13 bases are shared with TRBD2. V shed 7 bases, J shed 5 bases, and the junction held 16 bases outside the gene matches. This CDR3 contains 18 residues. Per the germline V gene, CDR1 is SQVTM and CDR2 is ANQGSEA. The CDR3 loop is CSAGNSLAGGPRTGELFF. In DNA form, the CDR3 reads TGCAGCGCCGGTAACTCACTAGCGGGAGGGCCCCGTACCGGGGAGCTGTTTTTT.

The CDR3 nucleotides read TGTGCCAGCAGTGCCGACTCGGATAGGACAGGGGCTTTGTGCGAAGAGACCCAGTACTTC. The encoded protein is CASSADSDRTGALCEETQYF. The chain carries TRBV6-4 and TRBJ2-5; TRBD1 agrees at 9 bases. V dropped 4 bases and J dropped 3; count of bases not matched to a gene: 21. This CDR3 region has 20 residues. Germline V lookup: CDR1 MRHNA, CDR2 SNTAGT.

Here the CDR3 reads CASSTKRKETQYF. CDR3 sequence (DNA): TGTGCCAGTAGTACCAAGCGGAAAGAGACCCAGTACTTC. The J gene is TRBJ2-5, the V gene TRBV19, with D tentatively TRBD2 (5 bases). This CDR3 region has 13 residues. Trimming shortened V by 4 bases and J by 3 bases, and 9 bases separated the two germline ends. The V gene's germline CDR1 is LNHDA and CDR2 SQIVND (reference sequence). Full variable domain (remainder filled in from reference TRBV19 and TRBJ2-5): DGGITQSPKYLFRKEGQNVTLSCEQNLNHDAMYWYRQDPGQGLRLIYYSQIVNDFQKGDIAEGYSVSREKKESFPLTVTSAQKNPTAFYLCASSTKRKETQYFGPGTRLLVL.

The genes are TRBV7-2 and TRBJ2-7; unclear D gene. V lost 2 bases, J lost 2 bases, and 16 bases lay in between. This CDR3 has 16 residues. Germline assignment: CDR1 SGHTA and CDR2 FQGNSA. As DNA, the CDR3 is TGTGCCAGCAGCTTAAACGCGGCAGCCAGTACCTACGAGCAGTACTTC. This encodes CASSLNAAASTYEQYF.

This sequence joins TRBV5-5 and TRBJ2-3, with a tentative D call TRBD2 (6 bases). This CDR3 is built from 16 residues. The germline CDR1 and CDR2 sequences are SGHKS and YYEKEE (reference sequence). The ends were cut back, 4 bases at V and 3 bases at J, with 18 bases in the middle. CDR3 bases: TGTGCCAGCAGCCTCCAGCCACGACTAGTGACAGATACGCAGTATTTT. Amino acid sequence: CASSLQPRLVTDTQYF.

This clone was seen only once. The CDR3 protein is CASSSENSPFYEQFF. The CDR3 coding sequence is TGTGCCAGCAGCTCCGAGAATTCCCCATTTTATGAGCAGTTCTTC. This sequence joins TRBV7-9 and TRBJ2-1, with D unclear. This CDR3 has 15 amino acids. Looked up from germline, CDR1 is SEHNR and CDR2 is FQNEAQ (reference sequence). The V and J ends lost 4 bases and 8 bases respectively, with 18 bases between them.

This CDR3 is CASRTGRETQYF. In nucleotides, the CDR3 is TGTGCCAGCAGGACAGGGAGGGAGACCCAGTACTTC. This chain links TRBV6-1 with TRBJ2-5; weak D call: TRBD1 (7 bases). Per the germline V gene, CDR1 is MNHNS and CDR2 is SASEGT. Deletions cut 6 bases from V and 5 bases from J, with 10 bases between. The CDR3 runs 12 residues.

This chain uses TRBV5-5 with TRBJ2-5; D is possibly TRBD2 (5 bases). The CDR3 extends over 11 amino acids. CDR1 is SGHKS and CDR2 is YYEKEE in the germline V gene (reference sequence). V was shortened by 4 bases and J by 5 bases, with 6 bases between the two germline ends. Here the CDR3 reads CASSGGETQYF. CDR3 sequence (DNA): TGTGCCAGCAGCGGCGGGGAGACCCAGTACTTC.

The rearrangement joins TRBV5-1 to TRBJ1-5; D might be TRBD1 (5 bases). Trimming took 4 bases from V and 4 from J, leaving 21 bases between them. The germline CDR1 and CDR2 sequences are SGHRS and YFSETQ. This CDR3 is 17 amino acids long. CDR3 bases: TGCGCCAGCAGCCCCCTGGGGGGGACGGGGGGAAATCAGCCCCAGCATTTT. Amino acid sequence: CASSPLGGTGGNQPQHF.

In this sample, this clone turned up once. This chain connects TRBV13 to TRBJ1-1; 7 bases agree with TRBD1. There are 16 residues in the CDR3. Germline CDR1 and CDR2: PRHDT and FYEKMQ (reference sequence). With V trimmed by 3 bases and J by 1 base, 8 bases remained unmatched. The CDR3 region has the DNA TGTGCCAGCAGCTTGGGTCCGGGACAGAGGAACACTGAAGCTTTCTTT. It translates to CASSLGPGQRNTEAFF.

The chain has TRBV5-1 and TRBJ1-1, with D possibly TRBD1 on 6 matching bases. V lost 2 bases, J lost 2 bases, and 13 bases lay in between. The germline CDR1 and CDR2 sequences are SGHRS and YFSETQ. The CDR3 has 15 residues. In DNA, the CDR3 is TGCGCCAGCAGCTTCCCCAAGGGGGATAACACTGAAGCTTTCTTT. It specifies CASSFPKGDNTEAFF.

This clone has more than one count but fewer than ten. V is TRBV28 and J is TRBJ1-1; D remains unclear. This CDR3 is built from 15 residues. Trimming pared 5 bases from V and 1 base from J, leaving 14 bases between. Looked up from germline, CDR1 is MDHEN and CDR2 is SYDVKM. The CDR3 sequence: CASSPLTDPNTEAFF. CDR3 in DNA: TGTGCCAGCAGTCCCCTAACAGACCCGAACACTGAAGCTTTCTTT.

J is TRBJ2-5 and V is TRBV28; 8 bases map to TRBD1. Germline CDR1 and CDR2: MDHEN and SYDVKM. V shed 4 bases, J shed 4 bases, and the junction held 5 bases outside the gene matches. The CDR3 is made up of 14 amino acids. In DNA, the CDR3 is TGTGCCAGCAGTTCAGGACAGGGAACAGAGACCCAGTACTTC. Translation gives CASSSGQGTETQYF. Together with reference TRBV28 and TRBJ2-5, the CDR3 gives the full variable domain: DVKVTQSSRYLVKRTGEKVFLECVQDMDHENMFWYRQDPGLGLRLIYFSYDVKMKEKGDIPEGYSVSREKKERFSLILESASTNQTSMYLCASSSGQGTETQYFGPGTRLLVL.

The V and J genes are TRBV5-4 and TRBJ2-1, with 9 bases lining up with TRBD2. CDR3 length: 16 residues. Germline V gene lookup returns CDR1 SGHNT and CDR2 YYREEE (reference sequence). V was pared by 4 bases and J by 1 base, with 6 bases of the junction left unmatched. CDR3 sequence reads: CASSPETSGSYNEQFF. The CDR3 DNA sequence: TGTGCCAGCAGCCCGGAGACTAGCGGATCCTACAATGAGCAGTTCTTC. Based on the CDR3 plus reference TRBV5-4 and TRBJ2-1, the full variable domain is ETGVTQSPTHLIKTRGQQVTLRCSSQSGHNTVSWYQQALGQGPQFIFQYYREEENGRGNFPPRFSGLQFPNYSSELNVNALELDDSALYLCASSPETSGSYNEQFFGPGTRLTVL.

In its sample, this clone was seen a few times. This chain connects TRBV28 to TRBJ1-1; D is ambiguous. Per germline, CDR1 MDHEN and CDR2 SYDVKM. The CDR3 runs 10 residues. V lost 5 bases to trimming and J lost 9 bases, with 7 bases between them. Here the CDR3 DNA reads TGTGCCAGCAGTGACACCAAAGCTTTCTTT. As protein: CASSDTKAFF. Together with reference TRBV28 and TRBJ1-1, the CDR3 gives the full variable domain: DVKVTQSSRYLVKRTGEKVFLECVQDMDHENMFWYRQDPGLGLRLIYFSYDVKMKEKGDIPEGYSVSREKKERFSLILESASTNQTSMYLCASSDTKAFFGQGTRLTVV.

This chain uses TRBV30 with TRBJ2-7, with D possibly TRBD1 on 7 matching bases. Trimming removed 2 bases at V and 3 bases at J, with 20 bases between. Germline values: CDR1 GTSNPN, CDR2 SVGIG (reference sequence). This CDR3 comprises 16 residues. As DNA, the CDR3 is TGTGCCTGGAGTAACAATGACAGGGTGGGACTCTACGAGCAGTACTTC. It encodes CAWSNNDRVGLYEQYF.

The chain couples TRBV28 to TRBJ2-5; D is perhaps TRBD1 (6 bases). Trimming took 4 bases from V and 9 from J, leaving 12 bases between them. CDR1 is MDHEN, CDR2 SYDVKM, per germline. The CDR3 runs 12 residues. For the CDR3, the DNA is TGTGCCAGCAGTTACGACTCAGGGGCCCAGTACTTC. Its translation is CASSYDSGAQYF.

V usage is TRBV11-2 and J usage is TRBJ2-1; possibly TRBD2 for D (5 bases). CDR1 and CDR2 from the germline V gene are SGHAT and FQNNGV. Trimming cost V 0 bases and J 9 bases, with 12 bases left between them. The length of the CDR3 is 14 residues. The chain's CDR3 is CASSLDPGTSEQFF. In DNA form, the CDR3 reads TGTGCCAGCAGCTTAGACCCGGGAACTTCTGAGCAGTTCTTC. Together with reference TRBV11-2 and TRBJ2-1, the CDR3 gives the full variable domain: EAGVAQSPRYKIIEKRQSVAFWCNPISGHATLYWYQQILGQGPKLLIQFQNNGVVDDSQLPKDRFSAERLKGVDSTLKIQPAKLEDSAVYLCASSLDPGTSEQFFGPGTRLTVL.

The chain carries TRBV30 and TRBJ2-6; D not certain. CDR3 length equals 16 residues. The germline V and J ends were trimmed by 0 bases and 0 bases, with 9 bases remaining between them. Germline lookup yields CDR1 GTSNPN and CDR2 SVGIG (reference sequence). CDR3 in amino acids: CAWSVRRSSGANVLTF. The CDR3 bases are TGTGCCTGGAGTGTAAGGCGGAGCTCTGGGGCCAACGTCCTGACTTTC.